This T cell receptor beta chain was captured by sequencing in a study of cytomegalovirus exposure and HLA in healthy donors. About the study: The roughly 120 validation repertoires used the same platform as the approximately 700 first-cohort repertoires (as reported by a later analysis). Study-level results: A few CMV-associated chains proved CMV antigen-specific in vitro. First-cohort TCR clusters tended to co-occur in the approximately 110 validation repertoires, a later analysis found.

Sequenced by immunoSEQ multiplex PCR; TCRdb stores in-frame clones only, minus some. The sample has 85,000 to 90,000 clones; 95% to 97% are singletons. Details on this clone: The target antigen is unknown.

Germline CDR1 is MNHEY and CDR2 is SMNVEV (reference sequence). This CDR3 comprises 15 residues. V was pared by 2 bases and J by 6 bases, with 16 bases between. The V call is TRBV27, the J call TRBJ1-2; weak D call: TRBD1 (6 bases). The sample consisted of PBMCs. The clonotype comes from a man between 18 and 29 years old in good health and CMV-seronegative. The CDR3 sequence is CASSLRDTGTHGYTF. CDR3 DNA: TGTGCCAGCAGTTTACGGGACACAGGAACCCATGGCTACACCTTC.